Included here is one TCR beta chain sequence, with context. The junction differs from germline at one of its ends, possibly a read error. This sample is part of a study of shared clonotypes between healthy human individuals. The germline CDR1 and CDR2 sequences are KGHSH and LQKENI. The CDR3 has 15 residues. The data were produced by immunoSEQ multiplex PCR, yet TCRdb's version contains in-frame clones alone and is incomplete. The sample carries 2 million to 3 million clones, approximately 93% recorded once. This chain joins TRBV18 and TRBJ1-3; 9 positions agree with TRBD1. Sample: naive CD4+ T cells from PBMCs. Subset noted: CD45RA+ positively selected. The TCR was taken from a young man in good health. Some clones in this sample may be carry-over from other donors' samples. The CDR3 nucleotides are TGTGCCAGCTCGAGTGGACAGGGGACCGGAGGCACCATGTATTTT. The encoded protein is CASSSGQGTGGTMYF.